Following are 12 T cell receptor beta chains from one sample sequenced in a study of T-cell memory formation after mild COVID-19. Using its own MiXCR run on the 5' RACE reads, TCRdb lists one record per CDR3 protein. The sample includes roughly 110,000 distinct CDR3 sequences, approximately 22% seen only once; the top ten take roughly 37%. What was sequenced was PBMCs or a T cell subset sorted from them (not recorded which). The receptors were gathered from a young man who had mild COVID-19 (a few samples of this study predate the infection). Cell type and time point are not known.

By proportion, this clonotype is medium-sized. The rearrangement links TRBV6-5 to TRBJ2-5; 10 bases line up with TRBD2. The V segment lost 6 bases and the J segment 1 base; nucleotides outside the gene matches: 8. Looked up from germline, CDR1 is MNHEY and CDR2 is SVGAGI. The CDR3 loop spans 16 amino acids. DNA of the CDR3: TGTGCCAGCAGACCGACACTAGCGGGGCCCCAAGAGACCCAGTACTTC. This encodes CASRPTLAGPQETQYF.

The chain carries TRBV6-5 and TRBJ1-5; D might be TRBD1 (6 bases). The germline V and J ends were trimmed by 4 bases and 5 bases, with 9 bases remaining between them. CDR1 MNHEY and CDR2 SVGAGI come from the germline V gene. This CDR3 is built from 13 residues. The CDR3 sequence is CASSWGAHQPQHF. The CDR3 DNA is TGTGCCAGCAGTTGGGGGGCCCATCAGCCCCAGCATTTT.

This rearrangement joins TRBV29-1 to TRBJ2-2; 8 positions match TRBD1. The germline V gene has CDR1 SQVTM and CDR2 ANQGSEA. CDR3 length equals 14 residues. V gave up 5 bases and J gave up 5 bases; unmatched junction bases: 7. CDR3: CSVSGQGETGELFF. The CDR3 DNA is TGCAGCGTTTCAGGACAGGGAGAAACCGGGGAGCTGTTTTTT.

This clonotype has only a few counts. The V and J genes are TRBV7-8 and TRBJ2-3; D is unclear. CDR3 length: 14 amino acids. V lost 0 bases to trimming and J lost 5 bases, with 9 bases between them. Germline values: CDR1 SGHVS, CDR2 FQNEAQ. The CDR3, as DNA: TGTGCCAGCAGCTTAGCAAAGAGGAAAGATACGCAGTATTTT. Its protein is CASSLAKRKDTQYF.

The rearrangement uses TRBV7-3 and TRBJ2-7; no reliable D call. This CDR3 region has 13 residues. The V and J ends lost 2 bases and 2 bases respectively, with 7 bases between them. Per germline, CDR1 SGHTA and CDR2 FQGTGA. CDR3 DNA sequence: TGTGCCAGCAGCTTACACACTCCCTACGAGCAGTACTTC. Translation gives CASSLHTPYEQYF.

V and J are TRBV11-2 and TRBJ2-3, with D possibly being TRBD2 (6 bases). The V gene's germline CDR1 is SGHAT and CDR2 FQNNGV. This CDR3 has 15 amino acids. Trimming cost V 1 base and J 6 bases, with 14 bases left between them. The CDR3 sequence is CASSLAGLSGDTQYF. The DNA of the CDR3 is TGTGCCAGCAGCTTAGCGGGACTCAGCGGGGATACGCAGTATTTT.

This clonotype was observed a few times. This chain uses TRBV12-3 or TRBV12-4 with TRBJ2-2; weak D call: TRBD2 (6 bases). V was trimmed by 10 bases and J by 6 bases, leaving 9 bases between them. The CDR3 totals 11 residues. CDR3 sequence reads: CAIREAGELFF. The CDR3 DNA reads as TGTGCCATAAGGGAGGCCGGGGAGCTGTTTTTT.

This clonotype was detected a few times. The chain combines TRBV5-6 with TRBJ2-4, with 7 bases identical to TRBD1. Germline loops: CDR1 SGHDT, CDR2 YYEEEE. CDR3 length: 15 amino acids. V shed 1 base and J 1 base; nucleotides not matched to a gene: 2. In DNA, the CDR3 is TGTGCCAGCAGCTTGAAGGGGGCGGCCAAAAACATTCAGTACTTC. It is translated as CASSLKGAAKNIQYF.

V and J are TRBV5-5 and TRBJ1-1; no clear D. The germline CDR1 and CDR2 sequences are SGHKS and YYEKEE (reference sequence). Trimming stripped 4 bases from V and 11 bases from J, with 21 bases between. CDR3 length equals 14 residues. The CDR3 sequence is CASSARTELPLAFF. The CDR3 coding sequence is TGTGCCAGCAGCGCAAGGACCGAACTTCCTTTGGCTTTCTTT.

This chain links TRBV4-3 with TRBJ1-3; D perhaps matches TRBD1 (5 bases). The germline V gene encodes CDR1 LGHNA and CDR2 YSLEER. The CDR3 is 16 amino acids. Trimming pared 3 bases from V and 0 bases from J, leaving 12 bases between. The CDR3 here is CASSQVWGGSGNTIYF. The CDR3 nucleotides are TGCGCCAGCAGCCAGGTTTGGGGGGGCTCTGGAAACACCATATATTTT.

DNA for the CDR3: TGTGCCAGCAGTTCCCTCGCAGCCGGGGAGCTGTTTTTT. Protein sequence: CASSSLAAGELFF. The chain links TRBV27 to TRBJ2-2; D unresolved. The CDR3 extends over 13 amino acids. The V gene's germline CDR1 is MNHEY and CDR2 SMNVEV (reference sequence). Trimming took off 4 bases at V and 6 bases at J, with 9 bases between the two ends.

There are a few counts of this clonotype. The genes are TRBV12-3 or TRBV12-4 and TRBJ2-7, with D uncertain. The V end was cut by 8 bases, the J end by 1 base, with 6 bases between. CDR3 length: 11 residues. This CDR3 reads CASALSYEQYF. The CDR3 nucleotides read TGTGCCAGCGCCCTTTCCTACGAGCAGTACTTC.